Each of the 32 T cell receptor beta chains below was sequenced from the same sample in a study of identical twins. TCRdb reprocessed the 5' RACE reads via MiXCR and lists one record per CDR3 protein. Of around 1.7 million distinct CDR3 sequences in the sample, about 30% were seen once. The sample was cord blood. These receptors all stem from a newborn girl in good health.

This clonotype was found a few times. The chain uses TRBV5-6 and TRBJ2-5; no definite D call. The germline V gene encodes CDR1 SGHDT and CDR2 YYEEEE. The V end was cut by 2 bases, the J end by 0 bases, with 8 bases between. There are 14 residues in the CDR3. The CDR3: CASSFARYQETQYF. CDR3 DNA: TGTGCCAGCAGCTTTGCCAGGTACCAAGAGACCCAGTACTTC.

Concerning this clonotype itself: One junction end disagrees with the germline gene, perhaps due to a read error. J is TRBJ2-3 and V is TRBV5-1; a possible D gene is TRBD2 (5 bases). This CDR3 comprises 16 residues. Germline CDR1 SGHRS, CDR2 YFSETQ. CDR3 DNA: TGCGCCAGCAGCGAGGTGCCCCTAGCCCTCACAGATGCGCAGTATTTT. It yields the protein CASSEVPLALTDAQYF.

J is TRBJ2-5 and V is TRBV20-1; TRBD2 matches 10 bases. Germline V CDR1 and CDR2: DFQATT, SNEGSKA (reference sequence). The V and J ends lost 8 bases and 4 bases, in that order; junction bases with no gene match: 7. CDR3 size: 13 residues. The CDR3 coding sequence is TGCAGTTACAGATCTAGCGGGGGAGAGACCCAGTACTTC. Translated: CSYRSSGGETQYF.

This clonotype has more than one count but fewer than ten. J is TRBJ2-4 and V is TRBV3-1, with 8 bases matching TRBD2. After removal of 0 bases from V and 6 bases from J, the junction contained 1 base not matched to a gene. The V gene's germline CDR1 is LGHDT and CDR2 YNNKEL (reference sequence). The CDR3 runs to 14 residues. The CDR3 DNA sequence: TGTGCCAGCAGCCAAGATGGGACTAGAAACATTCAGTACTTC. It translates to CASSQDGTRNIQYF.

A few counts support this clonotype. The gene calls are TRBV5-1 and TRBJ1-2; no firm D call. Trimming cost V 1 base and J 4 bases, with 11 bases left between them. This CDR3 is built from 14 residues. CDR1 SGHRS and CDR2 YFSETQ come from the germline V gene. CDR3 amino acids: CASSLRRRSYGYTF. In DNA, the CDR3 is TGCGCCAGCAGCTTGCGGCGGCGATCCTATGGCTACACCTTC.

The table lists this clonotype with a few counts. The CDR3 sequence is CASSLGALGEEAFF. The CDR3, as DNA: TGTGCCAGCAGTTTAGGGGCTTTGGGGGAGGAAGCTTTCTTT. The chain recombines TRBV12-3 or TRBV12-4 with TRBJ1-1; D perhaps matches TRBD1 (5 bases). This CDR3 spans 14 amino acids. The germline V and J ends were trimmed by 1 base and 8 bases, with 14 bases remaining between them.

The chain employs TRBV28 and TRBJ2-7; possible D gene TRBD2, 6 bases. The V end was cut by 2 bases, the J end by 2 bases, with 22 bases between. Germline V gives CDR1 MDHEN, CDR2 SYDVKM. The CDR3 has 18 amino acids. CDR3 residues: CASSLGFTWGGTAYEQYF. The CDR3 DNA reads as TGTGCCAGCAGTTTAGGGTTTACTTGGGGCGGGACTGCCTACGAGCAGTACTTC.

The chain links TRBV28 to TRBJ2-7; 13 bases fit TRBD2. The CDR3 is 19 amino acids. The germline gives CDR1 MDHEN, CDR2 SYDVKM. The V and J ends lost 5 bases and 2 bases, in that order; junction bases with no gene match: 15. The CDR3 DNA is TGTGCCAGCAGTACGGTGGGACTAGCGGGACCAAACCCCGCCTACGAGCAGTACTTC. Translation: CASSTVGLAGPNPAYEQYF. Combining the CDR3 with reference TRBV28 and TRBJ2-7 gives the whole variable domain DVKVTQSSRYLVKRTGEKVFLECVQDMDHENMFWYRQDPGLGLRLIYFSYDVKMKEKGDIPEGYSVSREKKERFSLILESASTNQTSMYLCASSTVGLAGPNPAYEQYFGPGTRLTVT.

The CDR3: CSVADSYNEQFF. CDR3 DNA sequence: TGCAGCGTTGCCGACTCCTACAATGAGCAGTTCTTC. This sequence joins TRBV29-1 and TRBJ2-1; no firm D call. The germline CDR1 and CDR2 sequences are SQVTM and ANQGSEA. The CDR3 runs 12 residues. Trimming cost V 4 bases and J 0 bases, with 4 bases left between them.

The genes are TRBV7-9 and TRBJ1-1, with 8 bases fitting TRBD1. After removal of 5 bases from V and 6 bases from J, the junction contained 8 bases not matched to a gene. This CDR3 has 14 amino acids. Germline V gives CDR1 SEHNR, CDR2 FQNEAQ (reference sequence). The CDR3 loop reads CASSRQGFESEAFF. The CDR3 DNA is TGTGCCAGCAGCCGACAGGGGTTCGAGTCTGAAGCTTTCTTT.

This clonotype was observed a handful of times. The chain joins TRBV15 to TRBJ1-2; no firm D call. With 7 bases removed from V and 4 bases from J, the gap between germline ends came to 13 bases. Germline assignment: CDR1 LNHNV and CDR2 YYDKDF (reference sequence). The CDR3 runs 13 residues. This CDR3 reads CATTKNSIYGYTF. The CDR3 DNA sequence: TGTGCCACCACCAAGAACAGTATCTATGGCTACACCTTC.

The chain carries TRBV30 and TRBJ2-1, with unresolved D. Per germline, CDR1 GTSNPN and CDR2 SVGIG (reference sequence). This CDR3 has 12 residues. V was clipped by 3 bases and J by 7 bases, with 10 bases between them. CDR3 loop: CAWRTPGNEQFF. The CDR3 bases are TGTGCCTGGAGGACCCCTGGGAATGAGCAGTTCTTC.

The chain is built from TRBV30 and TRBJ1-6, with TRBD1 matching 9 bases. Germline-derived CDR1 and CDR2 are GTSNPN and SVGIG (reference sequence). This CDR3 region has 20 residues. The ends lost 2 bases at V and 0 bases at J; junction bases unmatched: 14. The CDR3, as DNA: TGTGCCTGGAGTCGCCCCGACAGGGGGGTACCCTCCTCCTATAATTCACCCCTCCACTTT. This sequence encodes CAWSRPDRGVPSSYNSPLHF.

V is TRBV7-8 and J is TRBJ2-3; 10 positions agree with TRBD2. The CDR3 has 15 residues. After removal of 3 bases from V and 6 bases from J, the junction contained 6 bases not matched to a gene. Germline V gene sequence: CDR1 SGHVS, CDR2 FQNEAQ. CDR3 loop: CASSFSASGSDTQYF. CDR3 DNA: TGTGCCAGCAGCTTTAGCGCTAGCGGGAGTGATACGCAGTATTTT. Looking up the rest from reference TRBV7-8 and TRBJ2-3 gives the full variable domain: GAGVSQSPRYKVAKRGQDVALRCDPISGHVSLFWYQQALGQGPEFLTYFQNEAQLDKSGLPSDRFFAERPEGSVSTLKIQRTQQEDSAVYLCASSFSASGSDTQYFGPGTRLTVL.

The chain combines TRBV6-5 with TRBJ1-3; maybe TRBD1 (5 bases). CDR1 and CDR2 from the germline V gene are MNHEY and SVGAGI. The germline V and J ends were trimmed by 0 bases and 0 bases, with 12 bases remaining between them. The CDR3 has 17 amino acids. DNA for the CDR3: TGTGCCAGCAGTTACTCGCGGGGGGTCAGCTCTGGAAACACCATATATTTT. This gives the protein CASSYSRGVSSGNTIYF.

This clonotype was seen a handful of times. The rearrangement joins TRBV11-2 to TRBJ2-3; D is possibly TRBD1 or TRBD2 (6 bases each). Germline values: CDR1 SGHAT, CDR2 FQNNGV. CDR3 length: 17 amino acids. The germline V and J ends were trimmed by 3 bases and 7 bases, with 23 bases remaining between them. CDR3 amino acids: CASSFVRRGASIHTQYF. DNA for the CDR3: TGTGCCAGCAGCTTCGTTAGAAGGGGGGCCAGTATCCATACGCAGTATTTT.

V usage is TRBV28 and J usage is TRBJ2-3; D perhaps matches TRBD1 (5 bases). This CDR3 comprises 16 residues. V was clipped by 6 bases and J by 2 bases, with 18 bases between them. Germline CDR1 and CDR2: MDHEN and SYDVKM. The CDR3 spells CASRPQGPPLTDTQYF. CDR3 bases: TGTGCCAGCAGGCCCCAGGGTCCCCCTCTCACAGATACGCAGTATTTT.

The chain links TRBV10-3 to TRBJ1-2, with 8 bases that match TRBD1. Germline trimming cut 6 bases from V and 3 bases from J; bases unmatched to any gene: 3. Germline V gene lookup returns CDR1 ENHRY and CDR2 SYGVKD. The CDR3 extends over 13 amino acids. CDR3 nucleotides: TGTGCCATCAGGTCGGACAGGGACTATGGCTACACCTTC. As protein: CAIRSDRDYGYTF.

This clonotype was seen a handful of times. This sequence joins TRBV10-3 and TRBJ1-2; no clear D gene. This CDR3 comprises 14 residues. Trimming removed 0 bases from V and 3 bases from J, with 8 bases in between. In germline, CDR1 is ENHRY, CDR2 SYGVKD. CDR3 nucleotides: TGTGCCATCAGTGAGTCGGGGAGTCACTATGGCTACACCTTC. Translation: CAISESGSHYGYTF.

This chain links TRBV10-3 with TRBJ1-1; tentative D call: TRBD1 (5 bases). The CDR3 has 15 residues. The V end lost 5 bases, the J end lost 1 base, and 14 bases lay between the germline ends. In germline, CDR1 is ENHRY, CDR2 SYGVKD. As DNA, the CDR3 is TGTGCCATCAGTACCCTCGGACACCCGAACACTGAAGCTTTCTTT. This gives the protein CAISTLGHPNTEAFF.

The V gene is TRBV20-1, the J gene TRBJ2-7; TRBD2 matches at 7 bases. CDR3 size: 16 residues. After removal of 0 bases from V and 2 bases from J, the junction contained 10 bases not matched to a gene. CDR1 is DFQATT, CDR2 SNEGSKA, per germline (reference sequence). The CDR3 loop is CSARDIGGSPAYEQYF. In DNA form, the CDR3 reads TGCAGTGCTAGAGATATCGGCGGGAGCCCCGCCTACGAGCAGTACTTC.

The gene calls are TRBV20-1 and TRBJ2-7, with D unresolved. The better agreement between TRBJ2-5 and the DNA end casts doubt on the J call. The CDR3 has 12 residues. Looked up from germline, CDR1 is DFQATT and CDR2 is SNEGSKA (reference sequence). CDR3 amino acids: CSARSDRETQYF. The CDR3 DNA is TGCAGTGCGAGGTCCGATCGGGAGACCCAGTACTTC.

The chain recombines TRBV20-1 with TRBJ1-5, with D uncertain. V was clipped by 4 bases and J by 7 bases, with 14 bases between them. There are 13 residues in the CDR3. CDR1 and CDR2 from the germline V gene are DFQATT and SNEGSKA (reference sequence). The DNA of the CDR3 is TGCAGTGCTAACAGCCAAATCGGGCAGCCCCAGCATTTT. Its translation: CSANSQIGQPQHF.

J is TRBJ2-2 and V is TRBV5-1, with no clear D. The CDR3 runs to 15 residues. V lost 7 bases, J lost 6 bases, and 19 bases lay in between. Germline V gene data show CDR1 as SGHRS and CDR2 as YFSETQ. The CDR3 protein is CASFRVPNTAGELFF. The CDR3 DNA reads as TGCGCCAGCTTCCGCGTACCAAACACCGCCGGGGAGCTGTTTTTT.

This rearrangement joins TRBV11-2 to TRBJ1-6, with TRBD1 matching 7 bases. CDR1 and CDR2 from the germline V gene are SGHAT and FQNNGV. V shed 5 bases, J shed 2 bases, and the junction held 3 bases outside the gene matches. This CDR3 is built from 15 residues. CDR3 sequence reads: CASSPDRAYNSPLHF. CDR3 in DNA: TGTGCCAGCAGCCCAGACAGGGCCTATAATTCACCCCTCCACTTT.

V usage is TRBV20-1 and J usage is TRBJ1-2, with a possible D match to TRBD1 (6 bases). This CDR3 comprises 12 residues. Per the germline V gene, CDR1 is DFQATT and CDR2 is SNEGSKA (reference sequence). Between the trimmed V and J ends, which lost 4 bases and 3 bases, there was a span of 9 bases. CDR3 amino acids: CSAKGEDYGYTF. For the CDR3, the DNA is TGCAGTGCTAAGGGGGAGGACTATGGCTACACCTTC.

This clonotype occurred a few times. The V call is TRBV28, the J call TRBJ1-5; the D gene is possibly TRBD1 (5 bases). Germline values: CDR1 MDHEN, CDR2 SYDVKM. V was clipped by 5 bases and J by 3 bases, with 23 bases between them. This CDR3 is 18 amino acids long. The CDR3 here is CASSPKSPGGDINQPQHF. In nucleotides, the CDR3 is TGTGCCAGCAGTCCTAAGTCCCCAGGAGGGGATATCAATCAGCCCCAGCATTTT.

V is TRBV28 and J is TRBJ2-5; 14 nucleotides line up with TRBD2. Germline lookup yields CDR1 MDHEN and CDR2 SYDVKM. V shed 3 bases, J shed 11 bases, and the junction held 11 bases outside the gene matches. The CDR3 spans 16 residues. CDR3 coding DNA: TGTGCCAGCAGTTTCCCCGGGACTAGCGGGAGTCTAGAGCAGTACTTC. It yields the protein CASSFPGTSGSLEQYF. Based on the CDR3 plus reference TRBV28 and TRBJ2-5, the full variable domain is DVKVTQSSRYLVKRTGEKVFLECVQDMDHENMFWYRQDPGLGLRLIYFSYDVKMKEKGDIPEGYSVSREKKERFSLILESASTNQTSMYLCASSFPGTSGSLEQYFGPGTRLLVL.

On this clonotype: One end of the junction varies from germline; a read error may be responsible. This rearrangement joins TRBV29-1 to TRBJ2-3; maybe TRBD2 (6 bases). Germline CDR1 reads SQVTM; CDR2 reads ANQGSEA. The CDR3 contains 11 residues. The CDR3 bases are TGCATCGTTGGCCGGGACTATACGCAGTATTTT. Residues: CIVGRDYTQYF.

The chain is built from TRBV4-2 and TRBJ2-7; D is unclear. Germline V gene data show CDR1 as LGHNA and CDR2 as YNFKEQ. V was trimmed by 4 bases and J by 0 bases, leaving 13 bases between them. CDR3 length equals 15 residues. CDR3 in amino acids: CASSRDRTGSYEQYF. The CDR3 bases are TGTGCCAGCAGCCGAGATAGGACGGGCTCCTACGAGCAGTACTTC.

This chain links TRBV20-1 with TRBJ1-2; D is uncertain. The ends were cut back, 6 bases at V and 0 bases at J, with 11 bases in the middle. There are 13 residues in the CDR3. Germline V gene lookup returns CDR1 DFQATT and CDR2 SNEGSKA (reference sequence). The DNA of the CDR3 is TGCAGTGCCGGGGATGCGACTAACTATGGCTACACCTTC. This sequence encodes CSAGDATNYGYTF.

This clonotype appeared a few times. This rearrangement joins TRBV20-1 to TRBJ2-1; D not certain. Per the germline V gene, CDR1 is DFQATT and CDR2 is SNEGSKA (reference sequence). The CDR3 extends over 13 amino acids. The germline V and J ends were trimmed by 3 bases and 6 bases, with 12 bases remaining between them. This CDR3 is CSASYTLSNEQFF. CDR3 nucleotides: TGCAGTGCTAGCTACACTCTCTCCAATGAGCAGTTCTTC.